A selection of T cell receptor beta chains follows, all from one sample in a study of blood T cells in healthy people across ages. Using its own MiXCR run on the 5' RACE reads, TCRdb lists one record per CDR3 protein. The sample yields about 290,000 distinct CDR3 sequences, 25% to 30% seen once. Sequencing was performed on blood. The source is a woman in her 70s in good health. The CDR3 runs from the conserved cysteine through the conserved F or W. The D gene is left open where the match is weak. The listing skips clone size in some rows; elsewhere it reads once, few, many or a size class.

V: TRBV5-1
J: TRBJ2-1
D: -
size: -
DNA: TGCGCCAGCAGCTTGGTGGTAGGGAGTGAGCAGTTCTTC
CDR3: CASSLVVGSEQFF

V: TRBV5-1
J: TRBJ2-7
D: TRBD2
size: -
DNA: TGCGCCAGCAGCTTCTGGACTAGCGGGAGCGAGCAGTACTTC
CDR3: CASSFWTSGSEQYF

V: TRBV20-1
J: TRBJ1-1
D: TRBD1
size: -
DNA: TGCAGTGCCCCCCCGGGACAGGGTCGGACTGAAGCTTTCTTT
CDR3: CSAPPGQGRTEAFF

V: TRBV28
J: TRBJ2-7
D: TRBD1
size: few
DNA: TGTGCCAGCACCGGGACAGGCTTCTACGAGCAGTACTTC
CDR3: CASTGTGFYEQYF

V: TRBV6-2/TRBV6-3
J: TRBJ1-1
D: TRBD1
size: -
DNA: TGTGCCGGCGGGACAGGGGGCACTGAAGCTTTCTTT
CDR3: CAGGTGGTEAFF

V: TRBV15
J: TRBJ2-5
D: -
size: -
DNA: TGTGCCACCAGCAGAGGTCCACAGGGCCTAGAGACCCAGTACTTC
CDR3: CATSRGPQGLETQYF

V: TRBV7-9
J: TRBJ1-1
D: -
size: -
DNA: TGTGCCAGCAGCCCGAGGTCTAGTGAAGCTTTCTTT
CDR3: CASSPRSSEAFF

V: TRBV12-3/TRBV12-4
J: TRBJ2-5
D: TRBD2
size: -
DNA: TGTGCCAGCAGCGGGACTAGCGGGATGGGGGAGACCCAGTACTTC
CDR3: CASSGTSGMGETQYF

V: TRBV29-1
J: TRBJ1-2
D: TRBD1
size: many
DNA: TGCAGCGTCGACAGGGAAGGGGGCTACACCTTC
CDR3: CSVDREGGYTF

V: TRBV6-5
J: TRBJ2-7
D: TRBD1
size: few
DNA: TGTGCCAGCAGTTACGGGTGGACAGGGCAAAGGGTCTACGAGCAGTACTTC
CDR3: CASSYGWTGQRVYEQYF

V: TRBV2
J: TRBJ2-3
D: TRBD2
size: many
DNA: TGTGCCACCAAAAGGGCTAGCGGACGCACAGATACGCAGTATTTT
CDR3: CATKRASGRTDTQYF

V: TRBV28
J: TRBJ2-7
D: -
size: -
DNA: TGTGCCAGCGAGGGGTCCTACGAGCAGTACTTC
CDR3: CASEGSYEQYF

V: TRBV6-1
J: TRBJ1-1
D: TRBD1
size: few
DNA: TGTGCCAGCTGGGGACAGCCGAACACTGAAGCTTTCTTT
CDR3: CASWGQPNTEAFF

V: TRBV6-2/TRBV6-3
J: TRBJ1-1
D: TRBD1
size: few
DNA: TGTGCCAGCAGTTACTTCAGGGGGCCAGAAGCTTTCTTT
CDR3: CASSYFRGPEAFF

V: TRBV10-3
J: TRBJ2-1
D: TRBD2
size: many
DNA: TGTGCCATCAGTGAGACTAGCGGGAGTGAGCAGTTCTTC
CDR3: CAISETSGSEQFF

V: TRBV28
J: TRBJ2-7
D: -
size: -
DNA: TGTGCCAGCAGGAGCGTTAACTACGAGCAGTACTTC
CDR3: CASRSVNYEQYF

V: TRBV20-1
J: TRBJ2-7
D: -
size: -
DNA: TGCAGTGCTCCGGACGGAAGGAGCTCCTACGAGCAGTACTTC
CDR3: CSAPDGRSSYEQYF

V: TRBV11-2
J: TRBJ1-1
D: -
size: many
DNA: TGTGCCAGCAGCTTAGCCCGCAGTCGAACTGAAGCTTTCTTT
CDR3: CASSLARSRTEAFF

V: TRBV7-3
J: TRBJ2-7
D: -
size: -
DNA: TGTGCCAGCAGCTTAGCGGTCGGGCGACAATACGAGCAGTACTTC
CDR3: CASSLAVGRQYEQYF

V: TRBV20-1
J: TRBJ2-5
D: TRBD2
size: -
DNA: TGCAGTGCTAGAGTGGCTAGCGGAAGGCAAGAGACCCAGTACTTC
CDR3: CSARVASGRQETQYF

V: TRBV15
J: TRBJ2-3
D: -
size: many
DNA: TGTGCCACCAGCAGTCTCAAGGGGGATACGCAGTATTTT
CDR3: CATSSLKGDTQYF

V: TRBV29-1
J: TRBJ1-4
D: -
size: few
DNA: TGCAGCGCGCTGAAGGAAACTAATGAAAAACTGTTTTTT
CDR3: CSALKETNEKLFF

V: TRBV19
J: TRBJ1-1
D: -
size: many
DNA: TGTGCCAGTAAACCTCAGGAGCTGAACACTGAAGCTTTCTTT
CDR3: CASKPQELNTEAFF

V: TRBV20-1
J: TRBJ2-7
D: -
size: -
DNA: TGCAGTGCTAGCCGCGGGTACGAGCAGTACTTC
CDR3: CSASRGYEQYF

V: TRBV6-5
J: TRBJ2-7
D: -
size: few
DNA: TGTGCCAGCAGTTACGCCCCGGGGTACGAGCAGTACTTC
CDR3: CASSYAPGYEQYF

V: TRBV20-1
J: TRBJ1-4
D: -
size: -
DNA: TGCAGTGCTAGGCCACAGGGAAATGAAAAACTGTTTTTT
CDR3: CSARPQGNEKLFF

V: TRBV29-1
J: TRBJ1-1
D: TRBD1
size: -
DNA: TGCAGCGTTCGTACCGGGACAGGGAGGGTGCCTTTCTTT
CDR3: CSVRTGTGRVPFF

V: TRBV20-1
J: TRBJ2-1
D: TRBD1
size: -
DNA: TGCAGTGCTAGACTCGGACAGGGTTTATATGAGCAGTTCTTC
CDR3: CSARLGQGLYEQFF

V: TRBV6-5
J: TRBJ2-1
D: -
size: -
DNA: TGTGCCAGTTACAGGTACAGGAATGAGCAGTTCTTC
CDR3: CASYRYRNEQFF

V: TRBV29-1
J: TRBJ2-2
D: -
size: -
DNA: TGCAGCGCCGGGCGGGCCACCGGGGAGCTGTTTTTT
CDR3: CSAGRATGELFF

V: TRBV11-2
J: TRBJ2-1
D: TRBD2
size: few
DNA: TGTGCCAGCAGCTTAGTAGCGGGAGGAAGGAACAATGAGCAGTTCTTC
CDR3: CASSLVAGGRNNEQFF

V: TRBV20-1
J: TRBJ2-7
D: -
size: few
DNA: TGCAGTGTATCCCTCTACGAGCAGTACTTC
CDR3: CSVSLYEQYF

V: TRBV5-1
J: TRBJ2-1
D: TRBD1
size: -
DNA: TGCGCCAGCAGCTCCGGACAGGGTACCTACAATGAGCAGTTCTTC
CDR3: CASSSGQGTYNEQFF

V: TRBV28
J: TRBJ1-6
D: -
size: many
DNA: TGTGCCAGCAGTCCGGGTGGCGGAAATTCACCCCTCCACTTT
CDR3: CASSPGGGNSPLHF

V: TRBV3-1
J: TRBJ2-1
D: TRBD2
size: few
DNA: TGTGCCAGCAGCCAAGGGTCGGTAGCGGGAGAGGGTGAGCAGTTCTTC
CDR3: CASSQGSVAGEGEQFF

V: TRBV20-1
J: TRBJ2-1
D: -
size: -
DNA: TGCAGTGCTAGAGCTCCTAGCCACTCCAACAATGAGCAGTTCTTC
CDR3: CSARAPSHSNNEQFF

V: TRBV12-3/TRBV12-4
J: TRBJ1-4
D: -
size: -
DNA: TGTGCCAGCAGACTGACAGGAGGGGAAAAACTGTTTTTT
CDR3: CASRLTGGEKLFF

V: TRBV19
J: TRBJ2-6
D: -
size: -
DNA: TGTGCCAGTAGAACGGACGGGTCCTCTGGGGCCAACGTCCTGACTTTC
CDR3: CASRTDGSSGANVLTF

V: TRBV7-8
J: TRBJ1-4
D: -
size: -
DNA: TGTGCCAGCAGCCTCTTGAGTCGAAATGAAAAACTGTTTTTT
CDR3: CASSLLSRNEKLFF

V: TRBV28
J: TRBJ1-4
D: TRBD1
size: few
DNA: TGTGCCAGCAGTACAGGGGGGTCGGGAGAAAAACTGTTTTTT
CDR3: CASSTGGSGEKLFF

V: TRBV6-2/TRBV6-3
J: TRBJ2-5
D: -
size: -
DNA: TGTGCCAGCCGGATCAGGGAAGGCCAAGAGACCCAGTACTTC
CDR3: CASRIREGQETQYF

V: TRBV2
J: TRBJ2-1
D: TRBD2
size: -
DNA: TGTGCCAGCAGTGTGGCGGGAGACGAGCAGTTCTTC
CDR3: CASSVAGDEQFF

V: TRBV9
J: TRBJ2-2
D: -
size: -
DNA: TGTGCCAGCAGCGGTGGGCAGAACACCGGGGAGCTGTTTTTT
CDR3: CASSGGQNTGELFF

V: TRBV5-1
J: TRBJ2-1
D: TRBD2
size: -
DNA: TGCGCCAGCAGAACCGAGATAGCGGGAGGGCTTGGTAAGCAGTTCTTC
CDR3: CASRTEIAGGLGKQFF

V: TRBV7-2
J: TRBJ1-5
D: -
size: -
DNA: TGTGCCAGCAGCTTAGTAGCTTCTAGCAATCAGCCCCAGCATTTT
CDR3: CASSLVASSNQPQHF

V: TRBV7-3
J: TRBJ1-6
D: -
size: many
DNA: TGTGCCAGCAGTTCGGCCCGTAATTCACCCCTCCACTTT
CDR3: CASSSARNSPLHF

V: TRBV6-5
J: TRBJ1-2
D: -
size: -
DNA: TGTGCCAGCAGTTACTCCGGGATCTATGGCTACACCTTC
CDR3: CASSYSGIYGYTF

V: TRBV20-1
J: TRBJ2-5
D: -
size: -
DNA: TGCAGTGCTCGTAGGGTAGTCCAAGAGACCCAGTACTTC
CDR3: CSARRVVQETQYF

V: TRBV2
J: TRBJ2-3
D: TRBD2
size: -
DNA: TGTGCCAGCAGCCCCACTAGCGGGACGCAGTATTTT
CDR3: CASSPTSGTQYF

V: TRBV12-3/TRBV12-4
J: TRBJ2-1
D: -
size: -
DNA: TGTGCCAGCAGCACCGGGACAAGAAAGAACAATGAGCAGTTCTTC
CDR3: CASSTGTRKNNEQFF

V: TRBV4-3
J: TRBJ1-2
D: -
size: -
DNA: TGCGCCAGCAGCCAAGAGCTGAGGGGGGGCTACACCTTC
CDR3: CASSQELRGGYTF

V: TRBV29-1
J: TRBJ2-7
D: TRBD2
size: few
DNA: TGCAGCGCTGAGCGGGAGGGACAAGGGCAGTACTTC
CDR3: CSAEREGQGQYF

V: TRBV7-9
J: TRBJ2-5
D: TRBD1
size: -
DNA: TGTGCCAGCAGCTACCCCAGGGGGACCCAAGAGACCCAGTACTTC
CDR3: CASSYPRGTQETQYF